This T cell receptor beta chain derives from a study of blood T cells in healthy people across ages. Healthy Caucasians from Russia aged about 6 to 90 served as donors. Germline assignment: CDR1 SEHNR and CDR2 FQNEAQ (reference sequence). The CDR3 has 14 amino acids. Deletions cut 1 base from V and 7 bases from J, with 11 bases between. It was with a sample-barcoded 5' primer and a J-beta primer mix that a second PCR of about 6 to 11 cycles was run. TCRdb passed the 5' RACE reads through MiXCR, listing each CDR3 protein once. The data contain hundreds of thousands of distinct CDR3 sequences, approximately 30% of them singletons. Many counts were recorded for this clonotype.

The sample was blood. The chain recombines TRBV7-9 with TRBJ2-1; TRBD1 might be the D (6 bases). The TCR sequence derives from a woman of 80 years or more in good health. The CDR3 coding sequence is TGTGCCAGCAGCTTAGAAACTGGACAGAATGAGCAGTTCTTC. It codes for CASSLETGQNEQFF. Full variable domain (outside the CDR3, taken from reference TRBV7-9 and TRBJ2-1): DTGVSQNPRHKITKRGQNVTFRCDPISEHNRLYWYRQTLGQGPEFLTYFQNEAQLEKSRLLSDRFSAERPKGSFSTLEIQRTEQGDSAMYLCASSLETGQNEQFFGPGTRLTVL.